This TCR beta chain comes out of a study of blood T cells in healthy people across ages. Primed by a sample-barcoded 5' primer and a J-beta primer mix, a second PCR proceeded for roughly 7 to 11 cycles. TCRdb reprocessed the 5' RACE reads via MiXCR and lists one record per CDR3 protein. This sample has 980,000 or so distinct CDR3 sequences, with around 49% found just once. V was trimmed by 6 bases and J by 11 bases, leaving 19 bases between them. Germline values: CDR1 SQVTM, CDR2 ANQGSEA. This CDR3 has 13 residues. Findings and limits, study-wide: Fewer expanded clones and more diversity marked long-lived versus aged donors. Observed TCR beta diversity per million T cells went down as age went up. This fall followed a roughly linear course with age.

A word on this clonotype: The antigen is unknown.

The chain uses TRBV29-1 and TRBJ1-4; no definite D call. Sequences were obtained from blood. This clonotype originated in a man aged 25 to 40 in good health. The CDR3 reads CSVRTGNKEKLFF. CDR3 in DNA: TGCAGCGTCCGCACGGGCAATAAGGAGAAACTGTTTTTT. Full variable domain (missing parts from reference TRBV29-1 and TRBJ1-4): SAVISQKPSRDICQRGTSLTIQCQVDSQVTMMFWYRQQPGQSLTLIATANQGSEATYESGFVIDKFPISRPNLTFSTLTVSNMSPEDSSIYLCSVRTGNKEKLFFGSGTQLSVL.